This T cell receptor (beta chain) was sequenced during a study of regulatory T cells in long-lasting Graves disease. Study at large: Prior antithyroid drug treatment in newly diagnosed Graves' patients lasted under 3 months.

This clonotype has a count of ten or more. Its matching antigen is unknown. Construction of TCR beta libraries relied on iRepertoire HTBI primers and on Arm-PCR targeting CDR3 regions. TCRdb reanalysed the multiplex PCR reads using MiXCR and keeps one entry per CDR3 protein. Of 200,000 to 250,000 distinct CDR3 sequences in the sample, roughly a fifth were seen once. This CDR3 has 13 residues. The V segment lost 7 bases and the J segment 7 bases; nucleotides outside the gene matches: 8. Study findings and constraints: Accuracy could have been hurt by small sample size. Fewer public clonotypes were shared by new patients (around 960) than by persistent patients (2,741).

The time point was: newly diagnosed GD, antithyroid drugs for less than 3 months. PBMC RNA served as the TCR library source. This sample comprised peripheral blood mononuclear cells (PBMCs), obtained at new diagnosis, from a patient treated with antithyroid drugs. This TCR derives from a female donor with Graves disease. The J gene is TRBJ1-2, the V gene TRBV12-3 or TRBV12-4; 8 bases match TRBD1. Here the CDR3 reads CASTLGQGGGYTF. The CDR3 DNA is TGTGCCAGCACCTTAGGACAGGGCGGTGGCTACACCTTC.